Following are 26 T cell receptor beta chains from one sample sequenced in a study of T-cell reconstitution after alpha-beta-depleted transplantation in children. Preparation of the TCRbeta library used unique molecular identifiers. TCRdb re-analysed the PCR reads in MiXCR, keeping a single row per CDR3 protein. This sample has about 610,000 distinct CDR3 sequences, with 10% to 13% found just once. The source material was PBMCs from the stem cell graft donor, sampled from the stem cell graft. These receptors were collected from a human donor who donated a stem cell graft to a child with acute myeloid leukemia.

V gene TRBV27 combines with J gene TRBJ1-5, with D perhaps matching TRBD1 (5 bases). The CDR3 has 15 amino acids. Germline lookup yields CDR1 MNHEY and CDR2 SMNVEV (reference sequence). Trimming took 8 bases from V and 2 from J, leaving 16 bases between them. The CDR3 DNA reads TGTGCCAGCGGCACTCAGGGTGGCGGCAATCAGCCCCAGCATTTT. Translated, it gives CASGTQGGGNQPQHF.

In this sample, this clonotype turned up a few times. V and J are TRBV20-1 and TRBJ2-1, with a weak D call TRBD2 (6 bases). From germline, CDR1 is DFQATT and CDR2 SNEGSKA (reference sequence). Between the trimmed V and J ends, which lost 0 bases and 6 bases, there was a span of 12 bases. The CDR3 is 14 amino acids. The CDR3 DNA follows: TGCAGTGCTAGAGATCAGCTAGCGTTCAATGAGCAGTTCTTC. Its protein product is CSARDQLAFNEQFF.

Remarks on this clonotype: This sequence may be a read error, since a much larger clone differs from it by one base. The conserved phenylalanine or tryptophan normally closing the CDR3 is absent here, so this likely arose from a read error. V and J are TRBV10-3 and TRBJ2-2, with D perhaps TRBD1 (6 bases). V shed 3 bases and J shed 0 bases, with 8 bases lying between them. CDR3 length: 15 residues. Looked up from germline, CDR1 is ENHRY and CDR2 is SYGVKD. The CDR3 nucleotides are TGTGCCATCAGTGATAAGGGGGCGAACACCGGGGAGCTGTTTTGT. Its translation: CAISDKGANTGELFC.

This clonotype was detected only a few times. V and J are TRBV7-3 and TRBJ2-5; D ambiguous. Germline V gene lookup returns CDR1 SGHTA and CDR2 FQGTGA. V was shortened by 2 bases and J by 0 bases, with 4 bases between the two germline ends. CDR3 length: 13 residues. CDR3 sequence (DNA): TGTGCCAGCAGCTTATCCAACCAAGAGACCCAGTACTTC. This encodes CASSLSNQETQYF.

The chain links TRBV10-3 to TRBJ2-1, with 10 bases fitting TRBD2. The V and J ends lost 8 bases and 6 bases, in that order; junction bases with no gene match: 7. The CDR3 covers 14 residues. Germline CDR1 is ENHRY and CDR2 is SYGVKD. The CDR3 DNA is TGTGCCATCCTAGCGGGAGAGCCCGGCAATGAGCAGTTCTTC. Residues: CAILAGEPGNEQFF.

V is TRBV20-1 and J is TRBJ2-1; TRBD2 might be the D (5 bases). V was clipped by 6 bases and J by 9 bases, with 24 bases between them. Per the germline V gene, CDR1 is DFQATT and CDR2 is SNEGSKA (reference sequence). This CDR3 has 15 residues. CDR3 DNA sequence: TGCAGTGCCTACTTTTCTGGAGGTCGGCTCCGTGAGCAGTTCTTC. Its translation: CSAYFSGGRLREQFF.

This clonotype was observed a handful of times. The chain couples TRBV28 to TRBJ2-7, with D unclear. Germline loops: CDR1 MDHEN, CDR2 SYDVKM. The length of the CDR3 is 12 residues. Trimming left V 7 bases short and J 1 base short, with 8 bases between. CDR3 sequence reads: CASTPGSYEQYF. The CDR3 nucleotides read TGTGCCAGCACCCCAGGTTCCTACGAGCAGTACTTC.

There are a few counts of this clonotype. V and J are TRBV5-1 and TRBJ2-1, with D unresolved. Germline loops: CDR1 SGHRS, CDR2 YFSETQ. V was clipped by 4 bases and J by 9 bases, with 14 bases between them. The CDR3 is made up of 13 amino acids. CDR3 nucleotide sequence: TGCGCCAGCAGCCTCCAGGACCTCAGTGAGCAGTTCTTC. Translation: CASSLQDLSEQFF.

This clonotype was counted only a few times. The chain couples TRBV29-1 to TRBJ2-3, with 10 bases that match TRBD2. The germline V gene has CDR1 SQVTM and CDR2 ANQGSEA. J was trimmed by 4 bases and V by 3 bases; bases with no gene match: 16. The CDR3 loop spans 18 amino acids. CDR3: CSVDGRRLAGVRADTQYF. CDR3 DNA sequence: TGCAGCGTTGATGGGCGTAGGCTAGCGGGAGTTAGGGCAGATACGCAGTATTTT.

The chain couples TRBV9 to TRBJ2-7, with TRBD2 matching over 7 bases. The V segment lost 0 bases and the J segment 6 bases; nucleotides outside the gene matches: 6. There are 14 residues in the CDR3. CDR1 and CDR2 (germline): SGDLS, YYNGEE. The CDR3: CASSVGGLVSEQYF. Written as DNA, the CDR3 is TGTGCCAGCAGCGTAGGTGGACTAGTATCCGAGCAGTACTTC.

CDR3 region: CATCQDNLAEANEQFF. Written as DNA, the CDR3 is TGTGCCACCTGCCAAGACAATCTGGCGGAGGCAAATGAGCAGTTCTTC. The V gene is TRBV3-1, the J gene TRBJ2-1; D possibly corresponds to TRBD2 (5 bases). Germline CDR1 is LGHDT and CDR2 is YNNKEL (reference sequence). V gave up 10 bases and J gave up 7 bases, with 26 bases separating them. This CDR3 has 16 residues.

The chain combines TRBV7-9 with TRBJ2-1, with 10 bases fitting TRBD2. V gave up 1 base and J gave up 9 bases; unmatched junction bases: 6. The germline V gene encodes CDR1 SEHNR and CDR2 FQNEAQ (reference sequence). The CDR3 runs 15 residues. This CDR3 is CASSLDSSGRSEQFF. The CDR3 DNA reads as TGTGCCAGCAGCTTAGATTCTAGCGGGAGAAGTGAGCAGTTCTTC.

This clonotype was seen a few times. The genes are TRBV20-1 and TRBJ1-2; D call uncertain. Per the germline V gene, CDR1 is DFQATT and CDR2 is SNEGSKA (reference sequence). V was trimmed by 3 bases and J by 4 bases, leaving 21 bases between them. The CDR3 sequence is 16 residues long. CDR3 residues: CSASSSPSPLGYGYTF. CDR3 DNA sequence: TGCAGTGCTAGTTCTTCTCCTTCGCCGTTAGGCTATGGCTACACCTTC.

This clonotype appeared many times. The chain links TRBV7-9 to TRBJ1-1; the D is unclear. Germline loops: CDR1 SEHNR, CDR2 FQNEAQ (reference sequence). The CDR3 is made up of 13 amino acids. Trimming removed 4 bases from V and 4 bases from J, with 10 bases in between. In DNA, the CDR3 is TGTGCCAGCAGCTCCCCGGAGGGCACTGAAGCTTTCTTT. Protein: CASSSPEGTEAFF.

The chain has TRBV5-1 and TRBJ2-7; 8 nucleotides line up with TRBD1. The CDR3 consists of 14 residues. From germline, CDR1 is SGHRS and CDR2 YFSETQ. After removal of 1 base from V and 3 bases from J, the junction contained 3 bases not matched to a gene. This CDR3 is CASSLLDRVYEQYF. DNA for the CDR3: TGCGCCAGCAGCTTGTTGGACAGGGTCTACGAGCAGTACTTC.

The gene calls are TRBV7-2 and TRBJ2-7; no firm D call. Germline V CDR1 and CDR2: SGHTA, FQGNSA. This CDR3 contains 14 residues. V gave up 1 base and J gave up 1 base, with 8 bases separating them. The CDR3 region is CASSLVASSYEQYF. CDR3 DNA sequence: TGTGCCAGCAGCTTAGTGGCAAGTTCCTACGAGCAGTACTTC. The variable domain in full, completed from reference TRBV7-2 and TRBJ2-7, reads GAGVSQSPSNKVTEKGKDVELRCDPISGHTALYWYRQSLGQGLEFLIYFQGNSAPDKSGLPSDRFSAERTGGSVSTLTIQRTQQEDSAVYLCASSLVASSYEQYFGPGTRLTVT.

This clonotype has just one count. This clone may be a read error of a much larger clone one base away. The V and J genes are TRBV15 and TRBJ2-1, with TRBD1 identical over 8 bases. The V and J ends lost 1 base and 5 bases, in that order; junction bases with no gene match: 4. Per the germline V gene, CDR1 is LNHNV and CDR2 is YYDKDF (reference sequence). This CDR3 comprises 15 residues. In DNA form, the CDR3 reads TGTGCCACCAGCAGAGGACAGGGGTGGAACAATGAGCAGTTCTTC. It yields the protein CATSRGQGWNNEQFF.

As for this clonotype: Germline and junction disagree at one end, which may indicate a read error. The rearrangement joins TRBV28 to TRBJ2-7, with D possibly matching TRBD2 (5 bases). Germline V gene lookup returns CDR1 MDHEN and CDR2 SYDVKM. There are 15 residues in the CDR3. The CDR3 region has the DNA TGTGCCAGCAGTTTAGTGGTGGGAGTCCCCTACGAGCAGAACTTC. This codes for CASSLVVGVPYEQNF.

The gene calls are TRBV20-1 and TRBJ1-5; a possible D gene is TRBD1 (6 bases). V was pared by 5 bases and J by 4 bases, with 21 bases between. Per germline, CDR1 DFQATT and CDR2 SNEGSKA (reference sequence). There are 16 residues in the CDR3. CDR3: CSAVGRTGSLNQPQHF. The CDR3 DNA follows: TGCAGTGCTGTAGGAAGAACAGGGTCGCTAAATCAGCCCCAGCATTTT.

The rearrangement links TRBV20-1 to TRBJ2-1, with D hard to call. V was trimmed by 3 bases and J by 2 bases, leaving 14 bases between them. This CDR3 has 15 amino acids. The germline V gene encodes CDR1 DFQATT and CDR2 SNEGSKA (reference sequence). The CDR3 sequence: CSARDRLGPYNEQFF. CDR3 nucleotide sequence: TGCAGTGCTAGGGATAGATTGGGCCCCTACAATGAGCAGTTCTTC.

The V gene is TRBV12-3 or TRBV12-4, the J gene TRBJ2-1; 14 nucleotides line up with TRBD2. The CDR3 length is 18 residues. V lost 5 bases to trimming and J lost 8 bases; unmatched junction nucleotides: 14. CDR3 nucleotides: TGTGCCAGCAGTCTCACCTGGGGACTAGCGGGAGTACTTGATGAGCAGTTCTTC. It encodes CASSLTWGLAGVLDEQFF.

This clonotype occurred a few times. This chain uses TRBV7-2 with TRBJ2-7; weak D call: TRBD2 (7 bases). V dropped 4 bases and J dropped 2 bases, with 9 bases sitting between them. This CDR3 comprises 13 residues. CDR1 and CDR2 from the germline V gene are SGHTA and FQGNSA. The CDR3 region is CASSYGGPYEQYF. The CDR3 nucleotides read TGTGCCAGCAGCTACGGGGGGCCCTACGAGCAGTACTTC.

This chain links TRBV25-1 with TRBJ2-7; D uncertain. This CDR3 contains 15 residues. The germline V gene has CDR1 MGHDK and CDR2 SYGVNS. The ends were cut back, 4 bases at V and 0 bases at J, with 13 bases in the middle. As DNA, the CDR3 is TGTGCCAGCAGTGTAGCAGGTTCCCCCTCCTACGAGCAGTACTTC. Protein: CASSVAGSPSYEQYF.

The rearrangement uses TRBV7-9 and TRBJ2-5, with D perhaps matching TRBD2 (6 bases). Germline-derived CDR1 and CDR2 are SEHNR and FQNEAQ (reference sequence). Trimming stripped 7 bases from V and 1 base from J, with 19 bases between. The CDR3 covers 16 residues. The CDR3 spells CASTPPGDRSQETQYF. The DNA of the CDR3 is TGTGCCAGCACCCCCCCGGGGGACCGGTCCCAAGAGACCCAGTACTTC.

This clonotype was found many times. The junction does not match germline at one end; this may be a read error. The chain combines TRBV5-1 with TRBJ2-3, with D uncertain. Germline V gene data show CDR1 as SGHRS and CDR2 as YFSETQ. The CDR3 length is 14 residues. CDR3 nucleotide sequence: TGTGCCAGCAGCTTAGACCGAGGCACAGATACGCAGTATTTT. Protein product: CASSLDRGTDTQYF. The whole variable domain, remainder taken from reference TRBV5-1 and TRBJ2-3, is KAGVTQTPRYLIKTRGQQVTLSCSPISGHRSVSWYQQTPGQGLQFLFEYFSETQRNKGNFPGRFSGRQFSNSRSEMNVSTLELGDSALYLCASSLDRGTDTQYFGPGTRLTVL.

The chain employs TRBV7-9 and TRBJ2-1, with a weak D call TRBD1 (6 bases). Trimming shortened V by 5 bases and J by 1 base, and 12 bases separated the two germline ends. The V gene's germline CDR1 is SEHNR and CDR2 FQNEAQ (reference sequence). The CDR3 is 15 amino acids. The CDR3 DNA sequence: TGTGCCAGCAGCGCCACAGGGATGTCCTACAATGAGCAGTTCTTC. This encodes CASSATGMSYNEQFF.